The rows below give T cell receptor beta chains drawn from one sample of a study of T cells in Graves' hyperthyroidism and ophthalmopathy. TCRdb called the multiplex PCR reads again in MiXCR, with one record for every CDR3 protein. The sample consists of around 300,000 distinct CDR3 sequences, 10% to 15% of them appearing once. The specimen sequenced was blood. The receptors stem from a woman aged 25-40 years with Graves' hyperthyroidism that later progressed to Graves' ophthalmopathy. The CDR3 runs from the conserved cysteine through the conserved F or W. Each record gives: V gene, J gene, clone size, D gene, CDR3 protein, CDR3 DNA. The D gene is left open where the match is weak. Part of the rows lack a size; the others show once, few, many or a class for expanded clones.

>TRBV27|TRBJ2-3|.|.
CASKGGRNGWTDTQYF
TGTGCCAGCAAAGGCGGGCGGAACGGGTGGACAGATACGCAGTATTTT
>TRBV7-6|TRBJ2-4|many|.
CASSPPGSWIQYF
TGTGCCAGCAGCCCCCCAGGTAGCTGGATTCAGTACTTC
>TRBV18|TRBJ1-2|many|TRBD1
CASSPDRANGYTF
TGTGCCAGCTCACCCGACAGGGCGAATGGCTACACCTTC
>TRBV7-2|TRBJ2-1|many|.
CASRLISYNEQFF
TGTGCCAGCAGGCTAATATCCTACAATGAGCAGTTCTTC
>TRBV28|TRBJ2-1|many|.
CASTPVGGRRRNEQFF
TGTGCCAGCACTCCGGTGGGGGGGCGTAGGCGCAATGAGCAGTTCTTC
>TRBV5-4|TRBJ2-1|.|.
CASSQGQANEQFF
TGTGCCAGCAGCCAGGGACAAGCCAATGAGCAGTTCTTC
>TRBV27|TRBJ1-1|many|.
CASSFGQRGNTEAFF
TGTGCCAGCAGTTTTGGACAGAGGGGGAACACTGAAGCTTTCTTT
>TRBV10-3|TRBJ1-5|.|.
CAISVSGGNQPQHF
TGTGCCATCAGTGTATCAGGGGGCAATCAGCCCCAGCATTTT
>TRBV28|TRBJ2-7|.|TRBD2
CASTTKLAGGPNEQYF
TGTGCCAGCACTACAAAACTAGCGGGAGGGCCGAACGAGCAGTACTTC
>TRBV20-1|TRBJ2-1|.|.
CSATARGNEQFF
TGCAGTGCTACCGCTAGGGGAAATGAGCAGTTCTTC
>TRBV7-2|TRBJ2-7|many|TRBD1
CASSPARGYYEQYF
TGTGCCAGCAGCCCGGCCAGGGGGTACTACGAGCAGTACTTC
>TRBV19|TRBJ2-1|.|TRBD2
CASSGLTSGANNEQFF
TGTGCCAGTAGTGGACTGACTAGCGGGGCCAACAATGAGCAGTTCTTC